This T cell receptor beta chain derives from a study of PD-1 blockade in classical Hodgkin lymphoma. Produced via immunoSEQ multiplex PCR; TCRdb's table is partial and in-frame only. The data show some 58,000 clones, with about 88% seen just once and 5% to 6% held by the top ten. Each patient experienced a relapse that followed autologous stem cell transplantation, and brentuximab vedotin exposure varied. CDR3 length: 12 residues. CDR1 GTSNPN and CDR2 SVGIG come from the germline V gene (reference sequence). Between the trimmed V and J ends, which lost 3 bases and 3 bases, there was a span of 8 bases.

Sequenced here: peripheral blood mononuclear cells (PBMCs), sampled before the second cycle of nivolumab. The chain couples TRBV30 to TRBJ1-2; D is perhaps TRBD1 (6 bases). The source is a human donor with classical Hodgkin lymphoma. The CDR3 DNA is TGTGCCTGGAGGGCAGGGGACTATGGCTACACCTTC. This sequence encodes CAWRAGDYGYTF.